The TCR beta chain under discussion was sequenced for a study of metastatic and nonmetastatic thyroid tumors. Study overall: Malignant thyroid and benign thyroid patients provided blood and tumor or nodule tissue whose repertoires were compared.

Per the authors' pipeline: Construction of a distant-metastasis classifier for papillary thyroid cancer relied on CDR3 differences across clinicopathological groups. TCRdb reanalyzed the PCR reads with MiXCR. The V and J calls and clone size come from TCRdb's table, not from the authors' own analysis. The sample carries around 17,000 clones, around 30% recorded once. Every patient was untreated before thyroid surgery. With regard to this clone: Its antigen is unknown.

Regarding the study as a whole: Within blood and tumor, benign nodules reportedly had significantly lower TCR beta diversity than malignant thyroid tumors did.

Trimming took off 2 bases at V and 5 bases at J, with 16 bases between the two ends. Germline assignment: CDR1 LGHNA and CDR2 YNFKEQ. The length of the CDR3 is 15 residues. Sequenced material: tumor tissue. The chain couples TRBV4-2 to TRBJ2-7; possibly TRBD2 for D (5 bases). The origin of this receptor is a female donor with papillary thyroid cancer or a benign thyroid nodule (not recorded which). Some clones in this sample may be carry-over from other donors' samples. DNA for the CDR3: TGTGCCAGCAGCCAATCCCTGGGCGGGTACGACGAGCAGTACTTC. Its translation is CASSQSLGGYDEQYF.